This T cell receptor (beta chain) is from a study of blood T cell repertoires in COVID-19. About the research overall: Material from acute and convalescent COVID-19 was sourced from the United States, Italy and Spain. Sources were T cells, B-cell-depleted T cells, or PBMCs; the material itself was cDNA or gDNA.

In the authors' methods: Reference gene primer amplification yielded estimated nucleated cell counts. Assay: immunoSEQ multiplex PCR; the TCRdb copy retains only in-frame clones and omits some. V and J calls and clone size come straight from that table; D and trimming were deduced from the DNA. The repertoire holds around 270,000 clones, 88% seen once, with roughly 4% in the top ten. The CDR3 spans 14 residues. V lost 2 bases and J lost 4, with 9 bases in between. Germline V CDR1 and CDR2: LGHDT, YNNKEL (reference sequence). The origin of this receptor is a man aged 55 to 70 who had recovered from COVID-19. The material sequenced was peripheral blood. The chain couples TRBV3-1 (or the pseudogene TRBV3-2) to TRBJ1-3, with unresolved D. The CDR3 sequence: CASSQSGRGNTIYF. In nucleotides, the CDR3 is TGTGCCAGCAGCCAATCGGGGAGAGGAAACACCATATATTTT.